The rows below give T cell receptor beta chains drawn from one sample of a study of blood T cells in healthy people across ages. Via MiXCR, TCRdb re-called the 5' RACE reads, giving one row per CDR3 protein. The profile shows 710,000 or so distinct CDR3 sequences, about a fifth of them singletons. Sequencing input: blood. The origin of the receptors is a man in his 70s in good health. Both conserved end residues are part of each CDR3. Each record gives: CDR3 protein, CDR3 DNA, clone size, V gene, J gene, D gene. A D gene is named only where the DNA matches it firmly. Expanded clones are given a class, and other clones once, few, many or no size at all.

CDR3 protein: CSATSGGSQETQYF
CDR3 DNA: TGCAGTGCCACTAGCGGGGGAAGTCAAGAGACCCAGTACTTC
clone size: .
V gene: TRBV20-1
J gene: TRBJ2-5
D gene: TRBD2

CDR3 protein: CATSDWYEQFF
CDR3 DNA: TGTGCCACCAGTGATTGGTACGAGCAGTTCTTC
clone size: .
V gene: TRBV24-1
J gene: TRBJ2-1
D gene: .

CDR3 protein: CASSFSRRMYSNTGELFF
CDR3 DNA: TGTGCCAGCAGCTTTTCACGGAGGATGTACTCGAACACCGGGGAGCTGTTTTTT
clone size: many
V gene: TRBV5-6
J gene: TRBJ2-2
D gene: .

CDR3 protein: CASTLSGVTYEQYF
CDR3 DNA: TGTGCCAGCACCCTGAGCGGGGTAACCTACGAGCAGTACTTC
clone size: .
V gene: TRBV28
J gene: TRBJ2-7
D gene: TRBD2

CDR3 protein: CASRTQGSGETQYF
CDR3 DNA: TGTGCCAGCAGGACACAGGGTTCGGGTGAGACCCAGTACTTC
clone size: few
V gene: TRBV6-1
J gene: TRBJ2-5
D gene: .

CDR3 protein: CASSPLAGGINTQYF
CDR3 DNA: TGTGCCAGCAGCCCGCTAGCGGGGGGTATTAATACGCAGTATTTT
clone size: .
V gene: TRBV12-3/TRBV12-4
J gene: TRBJ2-3
D gene: TRBD2

CDR3 protein: CSALPTFPVVKNIQYF
CDR3 DNA: TGCAGTGCTCTACCCACCTTTCCGGTTGTCAAAAACATTCAGTACTTC
clone size: few
V gene: TRBV20-1
J gene: TRBJ2-4
D gene: .

CDR3 protein: CASSLAQMTGYTF
CDR3 DNA: TGTGCCAGCAGTTTAGCGCAGATGACTGGCTACACCTTC
clone size: .
V gene: TRBV6-2/TRBV6-3
J gene: TRBJ1-2
D gene: .

CDR3 protein: CSVVWQGGLGTEAFF
CDR3 DNA: TGCAGCGTTGTTTGGCAGGGTGGTTTAGGCACTGAAGCTTTCTTT
clone size: few
V gene: TRBV29-1
J gene: TRBJ1-1
D gene: .

CDR3 protein: CASSLGTSSHTYEQYF
CDR3 DNA: TGTGCCAGCTCACTTGGGACCTCCTCCCACACCTACGAGCAGTACTTC
clone size: .
V gene: TRBV18
J gene: TRBJ2-7
D gene: .

CDR3 protein: CSVGWWRETQYF
CDR3 DNA: TGCAGCGTGGGGTGGTGGCGGGAGACCCAGTACTTC
clone size: few
V gene: TRBV29-1
J gene: TRBJ2-5
D gene: .

CDR3 protein: CSARAGTGGEEQFF
CDR3 DNA: TGCAGTGCTAGAGCCGGGACAGGGGGCGAGGAGCAGTTCTTC
clone size: few
V gene: TRBV20-1
J gene: TRBJ2-1
D gene: TRBD1

CDR3 protein: CASSLSPDRQNEAFF
CDR3 DNA: TGTGCCAGCAGCCTTTCGCCGGACAGGCAAAATGAAGCTTTCTTT
clone size: .
V gene: TRBV12-3/TRBV12-4
J gene: TRBJ1-1
D gene: TRBD1

CDR3 protein: CSAQDSAAAKNIQYF
CDR3 DNA: TGCAGTGCTCAAGACAGCGCCGCGGCCAAAAACATTCAGTACTTC
clone size: .
V gene: TRBV20-1
J gene: TRBJ2-4
D gene: .

CDR3 protein: CASSTGSYRPQHF
CDR3 DNA: TGTGCCAGCAGTACAGGGTCCTATCGGCCCCAGCATTTT
clone size: .
V gene: TRBV28
J gene: TRBJ1-5
D gene: .

CDR3 protein: CASRASGNQETQYF
CDR3 DNA: TGTGCCAGCCGGGCTAGCGGGAACCAAGAGACCCAGTACTTC
clone size: few
V gene: TRBV7-9
J gene: TRBJ2-5
D gene: TRBD2

CDR3 protein: CASSSGPSGNEQFF
CDR3 DNA: TGTGCCAGCAGCTCGGGCCCCTCAGGCAATGAGCAGTTCTTC
clone size: .
V gene: TRBV7-2
J gene: TRBJ2-1
D gene: .

CDR3 protein: CASSPPYEQYF
CDR3 DNA: TGTGCCAGCAGCCCCCCTTACGAGCAGTACTTC
clone size: few
V gene: TRBV14
J gene: TRBJ2-7
D gene: .

CDR3 protein: CASSHAPGDTQYF
CDR3 DNA: TGTGCCAGCAGTCATGCCCCGGGCGATACGCAGTATTTT
clone size: few
V gene: TRBV27
J gene: TRBJ2-3
D gene: .

CDR3 protein: CASSSPAGTGITDTQYF
CDR3 DNA: TGTGCCAGCAGCTCGCCTGCCGGGACAGGAATCACAGATACGCAGTATTTT
clone size: .
V gene: TRBV7-9
J gene: TRBJ2-3
D gene: TRBD1

CDR3 protein: CASSFFHTGELFF
CDR3 DNA: TGTGCCAGCAGCTTCTTTCACACCGGGGAGCTGTTTTTT
clone size: few
V gene: TRBV3-1
J gene: TRBJ2-2
D gene: .

CDR3 protein: CASSFKGQGGTNEKLFF
CDR3 DNA: TGTGCCAGCAGCTTTAAGGGACAGGGGGGGACTAATGAAAAACTGTTTTTT
clone size: .
V gene: TRBV7-9
J gene: TRBJ1-4
D gene: TRBD1

CDR3 protein: CSVEGSFVGDTQYF
CDR3 DNA: TGCAGCGTTGAAGGTAGCTTCGTCGGAGATACGCAGTATTTT
clone size: many
V gene: TRBV29-1
J gene: TRBJ2-3
D gene: .

CDR3 protein: CASSYGGSGTDTQYF
CDR3 DNA: TGTGCCAGCAGTTATGGGGGAAGCGGCACAGATACGCAGTATTTT
clone size: .
V gene: TRBV6-5
J gene: TRBJ2-3
D gene: .

CDR3 protein: CASSLTRQSYGYTF
CDR3 DNA: TGTGCCAGCAGCTTAACGCGGCAGAGCTATGGCTACACCTTC
clone size: many
V gene: TRBV7-3
J gene: TRBJ1-2
D gene: .

CDR3 protein: CASRGMVTEAFF
CDR3 DNA: TGTGCCAGTAGGGGGATGGTTACTGAAGCTTTCTTT
clone size: .
V gene: TRBV19
J gene: TRBJ1-1
D gene: .

CDR3 protein: CASSPGVVGGSTEAFF
CDR3 DNA: TGTGCCAGCAGCCCAGGTGTGGTTGGGGGCAGCACTGAAGCTTTCTTT
clone size: few
V gene: TRBV9
J gene: TRBJ1-1
D gene: .

CDR3 protein: CASSPQGGAEAFF
CDR3 DNA: TGTGCCAGCAGCCCACAGGGGGGGGCTGAAGCTTTCTTT
clone size: few
V gene: TRBV2
J gene: TRBJ1-1
D gene: TRBD1

CDR3 protein: CSAPAPTAYEQYF
CDR3 DNA: TGCAGTGCCCCGGCCCCGACGGCCTACGAGCAGTACTTC
clone size: .
V gene: TRBV20-1
J gene: TRBJ2-7
D gene: .

CDR3 protein: CASSQGWQGEQPQHF
CDR3 DNA: TGCGCCAGCAGCCAAGGGTGGCAGGGCGAACAGCCCCAGCATTTT
clone size: .
V gene: TRBV4-1
J gene: TRBJ1-5
D gene: .

CDR3 protein: CASSQGWSGNTIYF
CDR3 DNA: TGTGCCAGCAGCCAAGGTTGGTCTGGAAACACCATATATTTT
clone size: few
V gene: TRBV14
J gene: TRBJ1-3
D gene: .